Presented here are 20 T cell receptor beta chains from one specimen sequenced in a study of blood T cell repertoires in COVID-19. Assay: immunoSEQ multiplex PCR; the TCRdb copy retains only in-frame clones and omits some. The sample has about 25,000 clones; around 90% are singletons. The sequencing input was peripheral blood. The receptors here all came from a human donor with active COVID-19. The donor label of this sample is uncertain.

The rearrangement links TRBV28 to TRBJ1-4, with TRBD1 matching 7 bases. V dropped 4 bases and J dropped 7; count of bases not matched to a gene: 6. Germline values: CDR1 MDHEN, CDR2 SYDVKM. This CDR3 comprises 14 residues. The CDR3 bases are TGTGCCAGCAGTTATGACAGGGCTGGTGAAAAACTGTTTTTT. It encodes CASSYDRAGEKLFF.

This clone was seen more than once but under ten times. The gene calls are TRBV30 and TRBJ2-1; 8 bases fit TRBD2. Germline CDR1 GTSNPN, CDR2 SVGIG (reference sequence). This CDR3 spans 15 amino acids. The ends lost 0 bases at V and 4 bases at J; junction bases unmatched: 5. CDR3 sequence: CAWSVGTSGYNEQFF. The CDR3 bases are TGTGCCTGGAGTGTAGGGACTAGTGGGTACAATGAGCAGTTCTTC.

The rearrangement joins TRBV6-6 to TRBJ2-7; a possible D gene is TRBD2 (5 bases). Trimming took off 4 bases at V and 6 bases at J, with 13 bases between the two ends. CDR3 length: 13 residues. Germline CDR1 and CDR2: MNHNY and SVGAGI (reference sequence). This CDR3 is CASSSAAYGEQYF. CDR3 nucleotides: TGTGCCAGCAGTTCAGCGGCTTATGGCGAGCAGTACTTC.

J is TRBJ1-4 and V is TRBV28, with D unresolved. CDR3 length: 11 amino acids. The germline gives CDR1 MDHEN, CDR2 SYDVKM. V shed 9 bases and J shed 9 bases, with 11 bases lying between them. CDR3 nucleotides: TGTGCCAGTAGACTGCGACAAAAACTGTTTTTT. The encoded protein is CASRLRQKLFF.

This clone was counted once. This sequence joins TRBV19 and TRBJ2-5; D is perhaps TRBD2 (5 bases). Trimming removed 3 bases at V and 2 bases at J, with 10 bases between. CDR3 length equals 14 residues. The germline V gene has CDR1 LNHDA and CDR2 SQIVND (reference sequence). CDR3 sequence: CASSMRTGQETQYF. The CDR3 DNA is TGTGCCAGTAGTATGAGGACGGGGCAAGAGACCCAGTACTTC. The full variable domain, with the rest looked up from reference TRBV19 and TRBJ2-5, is DGGITQSPKYLFRKEGQNVTLSCEQNLNHDAMYWYRQDPGQGLRLIYYSQIVNDFQKGDIAEGYSVSREKKESFPLTVTSAQKNPTAFYLCASSMRTGQETQYFGPGTRLLVL.

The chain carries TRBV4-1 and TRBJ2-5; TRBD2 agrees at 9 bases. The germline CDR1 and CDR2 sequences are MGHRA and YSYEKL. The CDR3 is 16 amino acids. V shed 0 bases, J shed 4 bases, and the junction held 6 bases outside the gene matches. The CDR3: CASSQEPGLAIETQYF. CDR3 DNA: TGCGCCAGCAGCCAAGAACCGGGACTAGCAATAGAGACCCAGTACTTC.

The CDR3 loop reads CASSPNRDSISPLHF. CDR3 sequence (DNA): TGTGCCAGCAGTCCGAACAGGGATTCGATTTCACCCCTCCACTTT. This rearrangement joins TRBV6-5 to TRBJ1-6; possibly TRBD1 for D (6 bases). The CDR3 contains 15 residues. CDR1 and CDR2 (germline): MNHEY, SVGAGI. V gave up 5 bases and J gave up 9 bases, with 17 bases separating them.

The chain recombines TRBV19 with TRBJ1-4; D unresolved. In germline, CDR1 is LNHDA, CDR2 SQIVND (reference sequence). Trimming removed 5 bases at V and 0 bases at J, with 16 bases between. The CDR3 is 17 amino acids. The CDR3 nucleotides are TGTGCCAGTAGTGGGAGGGCCGGTCTGGCAACTAATGAAAAACTGTTTTTT. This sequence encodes CASSGRAGLATNEKLFF.

CDR3 sequence (DNA): TGTGCCAGCAGCTTGGTAGGCACAGATACGCAGTATTTT. Protein sequence: CASSLVGTDTQYF. This chain links TRBV5-4 with TRBJ2-3; no reliable D call. The germline V and J ends were trimmed by 0 bases and 1 base, with 3 bases remaining between them. Germline CDR1 reads SGHNT; CDR2 reads YYREEE (reference sequence). The CDR3 totals 13 residues.

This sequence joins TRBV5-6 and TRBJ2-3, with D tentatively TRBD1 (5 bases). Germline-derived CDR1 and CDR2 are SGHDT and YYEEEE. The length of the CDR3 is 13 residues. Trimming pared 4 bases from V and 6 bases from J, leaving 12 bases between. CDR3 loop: CASSRRAGDTQYF. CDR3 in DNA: TGTGCCAGCAGCCGGAGAGCAGGGGATACGCAGTATTTT. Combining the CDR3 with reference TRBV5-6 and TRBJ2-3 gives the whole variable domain DAGVTQSPTHLIKTRGQQVTLRCSPKSGHDTVSWYQQALGQGPQFIFQYYEEEERQRGNFPDRFSGHQFPNYSSELNVNALLLGDSALYLCASSRRAGDTQYFGPGTRLTVL.

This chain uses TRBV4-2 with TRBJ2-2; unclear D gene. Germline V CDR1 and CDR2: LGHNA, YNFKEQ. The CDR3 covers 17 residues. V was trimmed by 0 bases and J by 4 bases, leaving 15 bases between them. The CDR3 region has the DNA TGTGCCAGCAGCCAAGACCCCCAGAGATCGGGCACCGGGGAGCTGTTTTTT. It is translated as CASSQDPQRSGTGELFF.

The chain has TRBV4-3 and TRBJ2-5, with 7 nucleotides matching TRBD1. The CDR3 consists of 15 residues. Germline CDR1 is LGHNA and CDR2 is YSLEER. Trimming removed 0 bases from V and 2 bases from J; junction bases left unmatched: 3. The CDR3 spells CASSQDWGQQETQYF. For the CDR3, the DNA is TGCGCCAGCAGCCAAGATTGGGGACAGCAAGAGACCCAGTACTTC.

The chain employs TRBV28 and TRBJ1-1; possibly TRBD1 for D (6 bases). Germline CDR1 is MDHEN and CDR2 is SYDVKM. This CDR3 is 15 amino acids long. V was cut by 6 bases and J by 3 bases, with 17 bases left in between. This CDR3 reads CASRQGLGMHTEAFF. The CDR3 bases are TGTGCCAGCAGACAGGGTTTAGGTATGCACACTGAAGCTTTCTTT.

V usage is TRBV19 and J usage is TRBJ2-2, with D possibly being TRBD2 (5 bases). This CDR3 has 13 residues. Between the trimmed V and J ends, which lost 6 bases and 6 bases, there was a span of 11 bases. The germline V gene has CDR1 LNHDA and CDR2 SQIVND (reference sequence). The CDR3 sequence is CASSVRGSGELFF. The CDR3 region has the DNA TGTGCCAGTAGCGTACGGGGTTCCGGGGAGCTGTTTTTT.

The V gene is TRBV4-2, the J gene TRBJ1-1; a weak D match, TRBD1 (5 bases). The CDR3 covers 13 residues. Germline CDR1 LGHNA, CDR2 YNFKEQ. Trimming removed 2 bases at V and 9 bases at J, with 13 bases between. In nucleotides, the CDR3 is TGTGCCAGCAGCCAACCGGAGGGGTGGAAAGCTTTCTTT. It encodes CASSQPEGWKAFF.

The CDR3 coding sequence is TGTGCCAGTAGTCCAATAGCTAGCGGGAGGGAATACAATGAGCAGTTCTTC. Translating it yields CASSPIASGREYNEQFF. V gene TRBV19 combines with J gene TRBJ2-1, with 12 bases matching TRBD2. Germline trimming cut 5 bases from V and 4 bases from J; bases unmatched to any gene: 9. CDR3 size: 17 residues. The germline CDR1 and CDR2 sequences are LNHDA and SQIVND (reference sequence).

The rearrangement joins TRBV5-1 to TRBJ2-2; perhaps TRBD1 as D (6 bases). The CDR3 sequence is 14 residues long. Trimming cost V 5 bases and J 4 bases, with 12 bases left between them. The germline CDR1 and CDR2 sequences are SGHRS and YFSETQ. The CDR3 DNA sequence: TGCGCCAGCAGTCAGGGGCTCCTCACCGGGGAGCTGTTTTTT. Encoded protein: CASSQGLLTGELFF.

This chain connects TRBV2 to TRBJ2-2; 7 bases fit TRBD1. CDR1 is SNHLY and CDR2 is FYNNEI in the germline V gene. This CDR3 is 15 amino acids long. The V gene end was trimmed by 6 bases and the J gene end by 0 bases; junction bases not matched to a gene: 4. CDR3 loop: CASRKGTANTGELFF. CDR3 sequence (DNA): TGTGCCAGCAGGAAGGGGACAGCGAACACCGGGGAGCTGTTTTTT.

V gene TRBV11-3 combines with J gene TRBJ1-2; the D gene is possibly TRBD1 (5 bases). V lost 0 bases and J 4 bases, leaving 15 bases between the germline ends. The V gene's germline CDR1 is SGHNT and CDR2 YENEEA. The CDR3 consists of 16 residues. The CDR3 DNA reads TGTGCCAGCAGCTTAGACTCAGGGAAGGGTAGCTATGGCTACACCTTC. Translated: CASSLDSGKGSYGYTF.

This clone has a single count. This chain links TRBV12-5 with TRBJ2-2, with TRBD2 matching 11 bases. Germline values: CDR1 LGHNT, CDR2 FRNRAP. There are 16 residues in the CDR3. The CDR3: CASRLLAGDFTGELFF. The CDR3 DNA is TGTGCCAGCCGGTTACTAGCGGGAGACTTCACCGGGGAGCTGTTTTTT.